The clone carrying this TCR beta chain was seen only once. The V gene's germline CDR1 is KGHSH and CDR2 LQKENI. CDR3 length equals 17 residues. Trimming stripped 1 base from V and 2 bases from J, with 14 bases between. The data are from a study of Ad26.COV2.S vaccination and SARS-CoV-2 variants. The method was immunoSEQ multiplex PCR; TCRdb's version includes in-frame clones alone and lacks a portion of them. The sample comprises 150,000 to 200,000 clones, roughly 85% of which are singletons, and about 5.5% rests with the top ten. The TCR comes from a human donor who had recovered from COVID-19. The rearrangement joins TRBV18 to TRBJ2-2, with D tentatively TRBD1 (5 bases). Specimen: peripheral blood, collected after recovery from COVID-19. In DNA form, the CDR3 reads TGTGCCAGCTCACCACGGGTCCAGGGCACCAACACCGGGGAGCTGTTTTTT. It yields the protein CASSPRVQGTNTGELFF.